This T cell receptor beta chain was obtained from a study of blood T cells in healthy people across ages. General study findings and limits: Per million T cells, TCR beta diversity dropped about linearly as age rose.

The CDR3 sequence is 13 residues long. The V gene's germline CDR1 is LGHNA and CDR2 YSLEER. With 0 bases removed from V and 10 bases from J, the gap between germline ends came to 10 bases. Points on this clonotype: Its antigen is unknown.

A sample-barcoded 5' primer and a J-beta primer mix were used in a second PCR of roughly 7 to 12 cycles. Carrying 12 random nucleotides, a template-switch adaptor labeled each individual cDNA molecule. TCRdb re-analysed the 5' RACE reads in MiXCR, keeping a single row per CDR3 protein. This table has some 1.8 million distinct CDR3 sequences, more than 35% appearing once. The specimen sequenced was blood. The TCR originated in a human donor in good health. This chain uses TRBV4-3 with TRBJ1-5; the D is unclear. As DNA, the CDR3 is TGCGCCAGCAGCCAAGATCAAGAAGGCCCCCAGCATTTT. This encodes CASSQDQEGPQHF.